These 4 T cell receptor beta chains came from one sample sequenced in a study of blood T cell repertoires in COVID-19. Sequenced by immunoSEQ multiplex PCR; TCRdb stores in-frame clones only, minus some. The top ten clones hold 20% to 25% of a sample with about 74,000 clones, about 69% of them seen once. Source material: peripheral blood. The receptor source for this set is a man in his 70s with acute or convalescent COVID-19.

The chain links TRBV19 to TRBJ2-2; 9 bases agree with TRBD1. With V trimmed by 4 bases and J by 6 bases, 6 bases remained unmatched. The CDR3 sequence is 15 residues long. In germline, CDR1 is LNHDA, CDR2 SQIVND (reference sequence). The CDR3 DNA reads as TGTGCCAGTAGTAAGGGACAGGGTGGTGCCGGGGAGCTGTTTTTT. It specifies CASSKGQGGAGELFF.

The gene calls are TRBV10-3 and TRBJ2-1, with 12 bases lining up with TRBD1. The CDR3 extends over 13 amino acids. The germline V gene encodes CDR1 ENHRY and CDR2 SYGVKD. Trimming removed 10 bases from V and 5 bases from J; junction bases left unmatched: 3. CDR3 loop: CANWDRGHNEQFF. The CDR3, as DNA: TGTGCCAACTGGGACAGGGGGCACAATGAGCAGTTCTTC.

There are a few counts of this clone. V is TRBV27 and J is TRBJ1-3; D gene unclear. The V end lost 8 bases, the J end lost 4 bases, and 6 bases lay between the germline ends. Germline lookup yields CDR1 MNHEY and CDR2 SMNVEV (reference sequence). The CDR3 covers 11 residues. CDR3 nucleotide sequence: TGTGCCAGCCGGGAGGGAAACACCATATATTTT. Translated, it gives CASREGNTIYF.

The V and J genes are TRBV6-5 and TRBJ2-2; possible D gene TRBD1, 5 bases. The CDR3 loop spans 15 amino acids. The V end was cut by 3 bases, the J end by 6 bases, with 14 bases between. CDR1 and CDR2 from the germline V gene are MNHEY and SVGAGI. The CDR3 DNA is TGTGCCAGCAGTTATAATCCACAGGATGCCGGGGAGCTGTTTTTT. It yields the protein CASSYNPQDAGELFF.